The 22 T cell receptor beta chains listed next were all sequenced from one sample in a study of T cells in Graves' hyperthyroidism and ophthalmopathy. What was amplified from RNA transcripts were TCR beta CDR3 regions. In the first-round RT-PCR of the TCR CDR3, the HTBI primer set was used. TCRdb itself ran the multiplex PCR reads through MiXCR, one entry per CDR3 protein. The data hold roughly 200,000 distinct CDR3 sequences, with 15% to 20% observed a single time. The sample comprised blood. Receptors were obtained from a man aged 35-49 years with Graves' hyperthyroidism.

This clonotype has only a few counts. The V and J genes are TRBV28 and TRBJ2-2, with D hard to call. CDR3 length equals 18 residues. V lost 5 bases to trimming and J lost 3 bases, with 22 bases between them. CDR1 and CDR2 from the germline V gene are MDHEN and SYDVKM. Written as DNA, the CDR3 is TGTGCCAGCAGTGGCCCCCTAGTCGAGAGTGGGTACACCGGGGAGCTGTTTTTT. Amino acid sequence: CASSGPLVESGYTGELFF.

Many counts were recorded for this clonotype. The genes are TRBV30 and TRBJ2-2, with 7 nucleotides matching TRBD1. The germline gives CDR1 GTSNPN, CDR2 SVGIG (reference sequence). This CDR3 contains 13 residues. V trimming: 5 bases; J trimming: 4 bases; junction bases outside the gene matches: 4. The CDR3 is CAWVGQFTGELFF. The CDR3, as DNA: TGTGCCTGGGTGGGACAGTTCACCGGGGAGCTGTTTTTT.

This clonotype was detected many times. The chain carries TRBV12-3 or TRBV12-4 and TRBJ2-7; 11 nucleotides align to TRBD2. With 2 bases clipped from V and 6 bases from J, the junction kept 6 bases outside the gene matches. The CDR3 covers 15 residues. CDR3 nucleotide sequence: TGTGCCAGCAGTTTACCCGGGACTAGCGGTCTCGAGCAGTACTTC. Its protein is CASSLPGTSGLEQYF.

This clonotype was detected ten times or more. The chain links TRBV29-1 to TRBJ2-1; D tentatively fits TRBD1 or TRBD2 (7 bases each). Germline lookup yields CDR1 SQVTM and CDR2 ANQGSEA. V lost 5 bases, J lost 3 bases, and 20 bases lay in between. The CDR3 contains 16 residues. This CDR3 is CSVTTRGGGLYNEQFF. CDR3 nucleotide sequence: TGCAGCGTTACAACCCGGGGAGGGGGCCTCTACAATGAGCAGTTCTTC.

This clonotype was counted only a few times. This rearrangement joins TRBV29-1 to TRBJ1-2; D is perhaps TRBD1 (6 bases). The germline V gene encodes CDR1 SQVTM and CDR2 ANQGSEA. Trimming took off 4 bases at V and 8 bases at J, with 14 bases between the two ends. The CDR3 covers 12 residues. In DNA, the CDR3 is TGCAGCGTTGCGGTGGGGGCAATAGGCTACACCTTC. As protein: CSVAVGAIGYTF.

This clonotype has a count of ten or more. V is TRBV7-2 and J is TRBJ2-7; TRBD1 matches 7 bases. The CDR3 has 14 residues. Germline V gives CDR1 SGHTA, CDR2 FQGNSA. The V and J ends lost 5 bases and 2 bases, in that order; junction bases with no gene match: 6. DNA for the CDR3: TGTGCCAGCAGCCAAAAGACAGGGCCCTACGAGCAGTACTTC. This codes for CASSQKTGPYEQYF.

On this clonotype itself: A much larger clone differs by one base, so this may be a read error. The rearrangement uses TRBV28 and TRBJ1-2, with 8 bases that match TRBD1. This CDR3 contains 13 residues. Looked up from germline, CDR1 is MDHEN and CDR2 is SYDVKM. Here the CDR3 reads CAGSPTGEYGYTF. CDR3 in DNA: TGTGCCGGCAGCCCGACAGGGGAGTATGGCTACACCTTC.

The chain is built from TRBV28 and TRBJ2-2, with TRBD2 matching 8 bases. The germline V gene has CDR1 MDHEN and CDR2 SYDVKM. V was clipped by 3 bases and J by 7 bases; unmatched bases: 16. The CDR3 loop spans 18 amino acids. CDR3 nucleotide sequence: TGTGCCAGCAGTTTCCCGGGAGGACGGGGGGGCATTGGCGGGGAGCTGTTTTTT. This codes for CASSFPGGRGGIGGELFF.

This clonotype was seen at least ten times. The chain joins TRBV7-2 to TRBJ1-6, with D perhaps matching TRBD1 (5 bases). The CDR3 consists of 15 residues. Germline V CDR1 and CDR2: SGHTA, FQGNSA. V was clipped by 2 bases and J by 3 bases, with 8 bases between them. CDR3 region: CASSLLGVYNSPLHF. CDR3 nucleotide sequence: TGTGCCAGCAGCTTATTAGGGGTCTATAATTCACCCCTCCACTTT.

This clonotype was detected many times. This chain connects TRBV13 to TRBJ1-1; D is possibly TRBD1 (5 bases). Trimming pared 1 base from V and 3 bases from J, leaving 12 bases between. Germline lookup yields CDR1 PRHDT and CDR2 FYEKMQ (reference sequence). The CDR3 runs to 15 residues. The CDR3 loop reads CASSLDGGEDTEAFF. The CDR3 bases are TGTGCCAGCAGCTTAGATGGGGGTGAGGACACTGAAGCTTTCTTT.

This clonotype was found many times. The V gene is TRBV20-1, the J gene TRBJ1-4, with 8 bases identical to TRBD1. V shed 5 bases, J shed 10 bases, and the junction held 9 bases outside the gene matches. This CDR3 is 13 amino acids long. From germline, CDR1 is DFQATT and CDR2 SNEGSKA (reference sequence). CDR3 loop: CSAGKTGDGKLFF. The DNA for the CDR3 is TGCAGTGCTGGGAAGACAGGGGACGGAAAACTGTTTTTT.

This clonotype was picked up many times. The chain has TRBV29-1 and TRBJ2-1, with D possibly being TRBD1 or TRBD2 (6 bases each). V lost 1 base to trimming and J lost 7 bases, with 14 bases between them. Germline V gives CDR1 SQVTM, CDR2 ANQGSEA. This CDR3 has 14 amino acids. CDR3 sequence: CSVEGGEGGNEQFF. DNA of the CDR3: TGCAGCGTTGAAGGAGGTGAAGGGGGGAATGAGCAGTTCTTC.

The V and J genes are TRBV28 and TRBJ1-6, with TRBD1 identical over 10 bases. J was trimmed by 9 bases and V by 7 bases; bases with no gene match: 15. CDR3 length: 17 amino acids. From germline, CDR1 is MDHEN and CDR2 SYDVKM. The CDR3 spells CASNSRDRGPAGSPLHF. CDR3 nucleotides: TGTGCCAGCAACTCCCGGGACAGGGGCCCGGCGGGTTCACCCCTCCACTTT.

This chain links TRBV18 with TRBJ1-3; D remains unclear. The ends were cut back, 3 bases at V and 3 bases at J, with 9 bases in the middle. Looked up from germline, CDR1 is KGHSH and CDR2 is LQKENI. The CDR3 consists of 14 residues. CDR3 amino acids: CASSPGGLGNTIYF. DNA for the CDR3: TGTGCCAGCTCACCGGGAGGGCTTGGAAACACCATATATTTT. The entire variable domain, with the rest obtained from reference TRBV18 and TRBJ1-3, is as follows: NAGVMQNPRHLVRRRGQEARLRCSPMKGHSHVYWYRQLPEEGLKFMVYLQKENIIDESGMPKERFSAEFPKEGPSILRIQQVVRGDSAAYFCASSPGGLGNTIYFGEGSWLTVV.

This clonotype was counted many times. This chain links TRBV20-1 with TRBJ2-1; TRBD2 aligns across 10 bases. The germline V gene encodes CDR1 DFQATT and CDR2 SNEGSKA (reference sequence). The J segment lost 7 bases and the V segment lost 2 bases, leaving 11 bases of the junction unmatched. The CDR3 runs to 16 residues. The CDR3 loop reads CSARTIAGGLVNEQFF. The DNA of the CDR3 is TGCAGTGCTAGAACGATAGCGGGGGGCCTGGTAAATGAGCAGTTCTTC.

The V gene is TRBV28, the J gene TRBJ2-7, with TRBD2 identical over 8 bases. Germline CDR1 MDHEN, CDR2 SYDVKM. Unmatched junction bases numbered 5, after V lost 7 bases and J lost 6 bases. The CDR3 is 12 residues long. The CDR3 DNA is TGTGCCAGCACCCGGGGGGGGGGCGAGCAGTACTTC. Amino acids: CASTRGGGEQYF.

This clonotype was detected many times. This chain links TRBV6-2 or TRBV6-3 with TRBJ2-5, with 7 bases lining up with TRBD2. CDR3 length equals 13 residues. J was trimmed by 0 bases and V by 7 bases; bases with no gene match: 2. Looked up from germline, CDR1 is MNHEY and CDR2 is SVGEGT. The CDR3 sequence is CASKAGHQETQYF. In nucleotides, the CDR3 is TGTGCCAGCAAAGCGGGGCACCAAGAGACCCAGTACTTC.

Ten or more counts support this clonotype. This chain uses TRBV3-1 with TRBJ1-1; 10 bases line up with TRBD1. V shed 4 bases, J shed 9 bases, and the junction held 2 bases outside the gene matches. CDR3 length equals 12 residues. The germline V gene encodes CDR1 LGHDT and CDR2 YNNKEL (reference sequence). The CDR3 spells CASSLGQGKAFF. CDR3 nucleotides: TGTGCCAGCAGCCTGGGACAGGGGAAAGCTTTCTTT.

This clonotype was counted at least ten times. The chain joins TRBV10-3 to TRBJ2-1; D is perhaps TRBD1 (6 bases). CDR1 ENHRY and CDR2 SYGVKD come from the germline V gene. Trimming took off 3 bases at V and 8 bases at J, with 8 bases between the two ends. This CDR3 has 12 amino acids. The CDR3 DNA follows: TGTGCCATCAGTGAACAGGGCGATGAGCAGTTCTTC. It translates to CAISEQGDEQFF.

The J gene is TRBJ2-7, the V gene TRBV28; TRBD1 is a possible D gene (6 bases). This CDR3 region has 15 residues. Germline V CDR1 and CDR2: MDHEN, SYDVKM. V lost 6 bases and J 1 base, leaving 16 bases between the germline ends. The CDR3 is CASSKPGDLSYEQYF. The CDR3 coding sequence is TGTGCCAGCAGCAAACCAGGGGACCTTTCCTACGAGCAGTACTTC.

In its sample, this clonotype was seen a few times. The CDR3 here is CASSYSSGTEPYNEQFF. As DNA, the CDR3 is TGTGCCAGCAGTTACTCCTCCGGGACAGAGCCCTACAATGAGCAGTTCTTC. V and J are TRBV6-5 and TRBJ2-1; 7 nucleotides agree with TRBD1. This CDR3 contains 17 residues. V shed 0 bases, J shed 2 bases, and the junction held 7 bases outside the gene matches. The germline gives CDR1 MNHEY, CDR2 SVGAGI.

This clonotype occurred many times. This chain uses TRBV6-1 with TRBJ2-7; 8 positions match TRBD2. There are 13 residues in the CDR3. Per germline, CDR1 MNHNS and CDR2 SASEGT. V was clipped by 6 bases and J by 2 bases; unmatched bases: 3. As DNA, the CDR3 is TGTGCCAGCAGACTAGCGGAGACCTACGAGCAGTACTTC. Protein product: CASRLAETYEQYF.